This is a list of T cell receptor beta chains from one sample in a study of blood T cell repertoires in COVID-19. Produced via immunoSEQ multiplex PCR; TCRdb's table is partial and in-frame only. Here the sample spans about 220,000 clones, around 81% being singletons. The specimen sequenced was peripheral blood. Receptor source: a woman aged 60-75 years with acute or convalescent COVID-19. CDR3s include the opening cysteine and the closing phenylalanine or tryptophan. The D gene is left open where the match is weak. Expanded clones get a size class; other rows say once, few or many, or leave the size out.

once	TRBV30	TRBJ1-1	.	CAWGRDVGLGAFF	TGTGCCTGGGGGCGGGACGTCGGACTGGGTGCTTTCTTT
.	TRBV6-6	TRBJ2-5	TRBD1	CASTDGRTGGPPAQYF	TGTGCCAGCACCGACGGGAGGACAGGGGGCCCTCCTGCCCAGTACTTC
.	TRBV7-2	TRBJ1-1	.	CASSLRVQAEAFF	TGTGCCAGCAGCCTCAGGGTTCAGGCTGAAGCTTTCTTT
.	TRBV4-2	TRBJ1-2	.	CASSQDKTGLRYGYTF	TGTGCCAGCAGCCAAGATAAGACAGGTTTAAGATATGGCTACACCTTC
.	TRBV20-1	TRBJ2-5	TRBD2	CSASSVAGKIETQYF	TGCAGTGCTAGTTCGGTAGCGGGGAAAATCGAGACCCAGTACTTC
.	TRBV2	TRBJ2-7	.	CASRVAVLGEYEQYF	TGTGCCAGCAGGGTAGCGGTTCTAGGGGAGTACGAGCAGTACTTC
.	TRBV6-2/TRBV6-3	TRBJ2-7	.	CASSPRGRAYAYEQYF	TGTGCCAGCAGCCCCAGGGGAAGGGCATACGCCTACGAGCAGTACTTC
.	TRBV7-9	TRBJ1-2	TRBD1	CASSLGTGLYGYTF	TGTGCCAGCAGCTTAGGGACAGGGCTCTATGGCTACACCTTC
.	TRBV6-5	TRBJ1-1	.	CASGYRELNTEAFF	TGTGCCAGCGGTTACAGGGAGCTGAACACTGAAGCTTTCTTT
.	TRBV21-1	TRBJ2-7	.	CASRPQGAEPYEQYF	TGTGCCAGCAGGCCCCAGGGGGCAGAACCCTACGAGCAGTACTTC
.	TRBV2	TRBJ1-1	TRBD1	CASLGQGSLRMNTEAFF	TGTGCCAGCCTCGGACAGGGGAGTTTACGTATGAACACTGAAGCTTTCTTT
.	TRBV29-1	TRBJ1-1	TRBD1	CSADGGGGFAEAFF	TGCAGCGCGGACGGTGGAGGGGGCTTCGCTGAAGCTTTCTTT
.	TRBV15	TRBJ1-2	.	CATRDGGNYGYTF	TGTGCCACCAGGGACGGAGGGAACTATGGCTACACCTTC
once	TRBV15	TRBJ1-3	.	CATSRDRFGNTIYF	TGTGCCACCAGCAGAGATCGGTTCGGAAACACCATATATTTT
.	TRBV5-8	TRBJ1-2	TRBD1	CASRPGTGEYGYTF	TGTGCCAGCAGACCCGGGACAGGGGAATATGGCTACACCTTC
few	TRBV28	TRBJ1-1	.	CASQGWNTEAFF	TGTGCCAGCCAGGGGTGGAACACTGAAGCTTTCTTT
.	TRBV11-2	TRBJ2-7	TRBD2	CASSTLAGISYEQYF	TGTGCCAGCAGCACCTTAGCGGGGATCTCCTACGAGCAGTACTTC
.	TRBV7-2	TRBJ1-6	TRBD1	CASSLSGGQYNSPLHF	TGTGCCAGCAGCTTAAGTGGGGGACAGTATAATTCACCCCTCCACTTT
.	TRBV30	TRBJ1-4	.	CAWSVVPTRKKLFF	TGTGCCTGGAGTGTTGTGCCGACAAGGAAAAAACTGTTTTTT
.	TRBV19	TRBJ1-2	.	CASNPLQGIYGYTF	TGTGCCAGTAACCCACTCCAGGGAATCTATGGCTACACCTTC
.	TRBV3-1/TRBV3-2	TRBJ2-6	TRBD1	CASSQVATGGKTGANVLTF	TGTGCCAGCAGCCAAGTTGCCACAGGGGGCAAAACTGGGGCCAACGTCCTGACTTTC
few	TRBV11-2	TRBJ1-2	TRBD1	CASAPSAGQGAHGYTF	TGTGCCAGCGCCCCCTCCGCGGGACAGGGGGCCCATGGCTACACCTTC
.	TRBV5-4	TRBJ1-1	.	CASSLNWRRVNTEAFF	TGTGCCAGCAGCTTGAATTGGCGACGGGTGAACACTGAAGCTTTCTTT
.	TRBV7-9	TRBJ2-6	.	CASSLRQGGSGANVLTF	TGTGCCAGCAGCCTAAGACAGGGAGGCTCTGGGGCCAACGTCCTGACTTTC
.	TRBV7-8	TRBJ2-2	.	CASRIRGNTGELFF	TGTGCCAGCAGAATAAGGGGCAACACCGGGGAGCTGTTTTTT
.	TRBV2	TRBJ1-1	.	CASSEFKDSLNTEAFF	TGTGCCAGCAGTGAGTTCAAGGACAGCCTGAACACTGAAGCTTTCTTT
.	TRBV7-9	TRBJ1-2	.	CASTWTDNYGYTF	TGTGCCAGCACCTGGACAGACAACTATGGCTACACCTTC
few	TRBV19	TRBJ2-7	TRBD2	CASSPERGASYEQYF	TGTGCCAGTAGTCCCGAGCGGGGGGCCTCCTACGAGCAGTACTTC
.	TRBV5-1	TRBJ1-2	.	CASNVQGSNYGYTF	TGCGCCAGCAACGTTCAGGGTTCTAACTATGGCTACACCTTC
.	TRBV4-2	TRBJ1-5	TRBD1	CASSYDRGRNQPQHF	TGTGCCAGCAGCTACGACAGGGGGCGGAATCAGCCCCAGCATTTT
.	TRBV11-2	TRBJ2-3	TRBD2	CASSLAFRGDLTDTQYF	TGTGCCAGCAGCTTAGCATTCCGGGGGGACCTCACAGATACGCAGTATTTT
.	TRBV19	TRBJ2-2	TRBD1	CASNPGQGTGELFF	TGTGCCAGTAATCCGGGACAGGGCACCGGGGAGCTGTTTTTT
.	TRBV6-5	TRBJ2-7	.	CASSYAGSHEQYF	TGTGCCAGCAGTTACGCAGGGTCCCACGAGCAGTACTTC
.	TRBV19	TRBJ2-7	TRBD2	CASSIGGTSGEQYF	TGTGCCAGTAGTATCGGGGGGACTAGCGGCGAGCAGTACTTC
.	TRBV4-3	TRBJ1-2	.	CASSQEQGKYGYTF	TGCGCCAGCAGCCAAGAGCAGGGAAAATATGGCTACACCTTC
.	TRBV28	TRBJ2-7	.	CASSPGLQYEQYF	TGTGCCAGCAGCCCAGGACTGCAATACGAGCAGTACTTC
.	TRBV14	TRBJ1-6	.	CASSPQAGSPLHF	TGTGCCAGCAGCCCTCAGGCAGGCTCACCCCTCCACTTT
.	TRBV24-1	TRBJ1-5	.	CATSETGEPQHF	TGTGCCACCAGTGAAACAGGCGAGCCCCAGCATTTT
many	TRBV19	TRBJ1-1	TRBD1	CASGEPGQGPAFF	TGTGCCAGTGGAGAGCCGGGACAGGGGCCAGCTTTCTTT
.	TRBV19	TRBJ1-2	TRBD1	CASSTTGGGGYTF	TGTGCCAGTAGTACTACAGGGGGCGGCGGCTACACCTTC
.	TRBV27	TRBJ1-2	TRBD1	CASSTGGYGYTF	TGTGCCAGCAGTACAGGGGGCTATGGCTACACCTTC
.	TRBV5-1	TRBJ2-1	TRBD2	CASSPSGGEQFF	TGCGCCAGCAGCCCGTCGGGGGGTGAGCAGTTCTTC
.	TRBV10-3	TRBJ1-2	.	CASGDLREGYGYTF	TGTGCCAGCGGTGATCTCAGGGAGGGCTATGGCTACACCTTC
.	TRBV10-3	TRBJ1-2	TRBD1	CAIRETGGKPPYGYTF	TGTGCCATCAGGGAGACAGGGGGCAAGCCCCCCTATGGCTACACCTTC
once	TRBV5-4	TRBJ2-1	.	CPGQRSQFF	TGTCCAGGCCAGCGGTCACAGTTCTTC
.	TRBV4-1	TRBJ2-3	TRBD2	CASSQVAGGRGDTQYF	TGCGCCAGCAGCCAAGTAGCGGGGGGGCGGGGAGATACGCAGTATTTT
.	TRBV4-2	TRBJ1-2	TRBD1	CASSQELRQGHGYTF	TGTGCCAGCAGCCAAGAACTTCGACAGGGGCATGGCTACACCTTC
.	TRBV12-3/TRBV12-4	TRBJ1-2	.	CASSPGRNYGYTF	TGTGCCAGCAGTCCCGGCAGGAACTATGGCTACACCTTC
.	TRBV6-6	TRBJ1-6	.	CATRGQNNSPLHF	TGTGCCACCCGGGGACAAAATAATTCACCCCTCCACTTT
.	TRBV18	TRBJ1-1	.	CASSPAMANTEAFF	TGTGCCAGCTCACCTGCCATGGCGAACACTGAAGCTTTCTTT
.	TRBV2	TRBJ2-7	.	CASSAGQGLLVEQYF	TGTGCCAGCAGTGCGGGGCAGGGGCTTTTAGTCGAGCAGTACTTC
.	TRBV3-1/TRBV3-2	TRBJ2-7	.	CASSQKLASDEQYF	TGTGCCAGCAGCCAGAAGTTAGCGAGCGACGAGCAGTACTTC
few	TRBV5-5	TRBJ2-7	.	CASSPDIRVYEQYF	TGTGCCAGCAGCCCCGACATACGAGTCTACGAGCAGTACTTC
.	TRBV21-1	TRBJ2-7	.	CASSKETEAGTRTYEQYF	TGTGCCAGCAGCAAAGAAACAGAAGCTGGGACAAGGACCTACGAGCAGTACTTC
.	TRBV7-2	TRBJ2-3	.	CASSLEGVSTDTQYF	TGTGCCAGCAGCTTAGAAGGAGTTAGCACAGATACGCAGTATTTT
.	TRBV6-2/TRBV6-3	TRBJ1-1	.	CASSFQGTGEAFF	TGTGCCAGCAGTTTCCAGGGGACGGGTGAAGCTTTCTTT